The T cell receptor (beta chain) described here comes from a study of human T cells and chemical hapten exposure. Turning to the study itself: Largely, small differences in pooled library volume made per-sample TCR yields vary.

Study-wide points: There was no change with DPC sensitization in TCRs above 1 in 1000 frequency.

Time point meaning: patch test 1, 2 weeks after DPC sensitization. Treatment: therapeutic diphenylcyclopropenone sensitization with weekly scalp DPC. This CDR3 contains 15 residues. Trimming at V came to 4 bases and at J to 6 bases, leaving 10 bases not matched to a gene. Germline lookup yields CDR1 SGHVS and CDR2 FNYEAQ. This clonotype appeared many times. Its specificity is not known. Library construction involved attaching unique molecular identifiers to individual cDNA molecules, which allowed quantitative, reproducible TCR counting. One entry per CDR3 protein results from TCRdb running MiXCR on the RACE reads. The sample shows approximately 80,000 distinct CDR3 sequences, about 10% of them seen only once.

The genes are TRBV7-6 and TRBJ2-7; 9 positions agree with TRBD1. This sequence was found in a woman between 50 and 59 years old with alopecia areata. Some clones in this sample may be carry-over from other donors' samples. The sample was whole blood, taken in connection with sensitization to the hapten diphenylcyclopropenone (DPC). CDR3 sequence: CASSSGTGQGAEQYF. In nucleotides, the CDR3 is TGTGCCAGCAGCTCCGGGACAGGGCAGGGGGCCGAGCAGTACTTC. The full variable domain, rest sourced from reference TRBV7-6 and TRBJ2-7, is GAGVSQSPRYKVTKRGQDVALRCDPISGHVSLYWYRQALGQGPEFLTYFNYEAQQDKSGLPNDRFSAERPEGSISTLTIQRTEQRDSAMYRCASSSGTGQGAEQYFGPGTRLTVT.